Below, 4 T cell receptor beta chains from the same sample are listed, as sequenced in a study of beta chain features in type 1 diabetes. General observations from the study: Type 1 diabetes patients had moderately but significantly shorter TCRB CDR3s in all four CD4+ subsets.

Their antigens are not known. The isolated RNA, all of it, was reverse transcribed, so expressed TCRB transcripts were what got sequenced. Produced via immunoSEQ multiplex PCR; TCRdb's table is partial and in-frame only. The profile covers roughly 700,000 clones, with 13% appearing a single time and less than 0.025% taken by the ten largest. The source material was naive CD4+ T cells from blood. All receptors come from a young man with type 1 diabetes.

This clone occurred a few times. The CDR3 sequence: CASSVQISYNEQFF. CDR3 DNA sequence: TGTGCCAGCTCAGTTCAGATCTCCTACAATGAGCAGTTCTTC. The V call is TRBV18, the J call TRBJ2-1; no definite D call. The length of the CDR3 is 14 residues. V was shortened by 5 bases and J by 0 bases, with 8 bases between the two germline ends. CDR1 and CDR2 (germline): KGHSH, LQKENI.

The V gene is TRBV15, the J gene TRBJ1-5, with no clear D. The CDR3 spans 14 residues. The germline V and J ends were trimmed by 7 bases and 2 bases, with 12 bases remaining between them. The germline V gene encodes CDR1 LNHNV and CDR2 YYDKDF (reference sequence). CDR3 residues: CATTLLRGNQPQHF. The CDR3 DNA is TGTGCCACCACGCTGCTTAGGGGCAATCAGCCCCAGCATTTT.

CDR3 in amino acids: CASSDSEPNYGYTF. For the CDR3, the DNA is TGTGCCAGCTCGGATTCGGAGCCTAACTATGGCTACACCTTC. V is TRBV18 and J is TRBJ1-2; D uncertain. V was clipped by 6 bases and J by 0 bases, with 11 bases between them. Germline V gene lookup returns CDR1 KGHSH and CDR2 LQKENI. CDR3 length: 14 residues. Based on the CDR3 plus reference TRBV18 and TRBJ1-2, the full variable domain is NAGVMQNPRHLVRRRGQEARLRCSPMKGHSHVYWYRQLPEEGLKFMVYLQKENIIDESGMPKERFSAEFPKEGPSILRIQQVVRGDSAAYFCASSDSEPNYGYTFGSGTRLTVV.

In this sample, this clone turned up a few times. The J gene is TRBJ2-3, the V gene TRBV6-6; D is possibly TRBD1 or TRBD2 (6 bases each). Between the trimmed V and J ends, which lost 0 bases and 5 bases, there was a span of 9 bases. The CDR3 has 14 amino acids. Germline CDR1 and CDR2: MNHNY and SVGAGI (reference sequence). The CDR3 here is CASSYSKGGDTQYF. The CDR3 DNA reads as TGTGCCAGCAGTTACTCGAAGGGGGGAGATACGCAGTATTTT.